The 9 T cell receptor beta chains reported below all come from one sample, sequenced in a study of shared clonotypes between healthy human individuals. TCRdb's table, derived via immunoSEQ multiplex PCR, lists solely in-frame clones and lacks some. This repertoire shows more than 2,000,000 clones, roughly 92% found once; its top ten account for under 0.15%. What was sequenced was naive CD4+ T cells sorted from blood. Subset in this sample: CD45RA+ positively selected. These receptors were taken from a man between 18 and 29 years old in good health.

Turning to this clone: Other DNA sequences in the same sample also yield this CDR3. CDR3 protein: CASSYRGGYTF. The CDR3 DNA sequence: TGTGCCAGCTCATACAGGGGGGGCTACACCTTC. The chain joins TRBV6-5 to TRBJ1-2, with 8 nucleotides matching TRBD1. With 8 bases clipped from V and 8 bases from J, the junction kept 4 bases outside the gene matches. The CDR3 runs to 11 residues. Germline CDR1 and CDR2: MNHEY and SVGAGI.

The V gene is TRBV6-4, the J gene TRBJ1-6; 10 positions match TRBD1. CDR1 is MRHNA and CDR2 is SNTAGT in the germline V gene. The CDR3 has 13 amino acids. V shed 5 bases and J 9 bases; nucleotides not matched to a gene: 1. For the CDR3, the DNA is TGTGCCAGCAGTCGGGACAGGGGTTCACCCCTCCACTTT. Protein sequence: CASSRDRGSPLHF.

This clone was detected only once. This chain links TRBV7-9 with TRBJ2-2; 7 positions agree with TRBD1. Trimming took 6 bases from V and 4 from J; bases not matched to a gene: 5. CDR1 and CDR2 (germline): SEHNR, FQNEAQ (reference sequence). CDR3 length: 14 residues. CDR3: CASRQTGSTGELFF. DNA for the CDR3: TGTGCCAGCAGACAGACAGGGAGCACCGGGGAGCTGTTTTTT.

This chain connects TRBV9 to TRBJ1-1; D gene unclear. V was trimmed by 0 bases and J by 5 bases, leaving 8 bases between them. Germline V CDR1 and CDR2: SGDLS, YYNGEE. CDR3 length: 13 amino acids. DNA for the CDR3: TGTGCCAGCAGCGTAGTGTTTGGGACTGAAGCTTTCTTT. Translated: CASSVVFGTEAFF. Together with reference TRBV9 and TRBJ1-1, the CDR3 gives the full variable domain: DSGVTQTPKHLITATGQRVTLRCSPRSGDLSVYWYQQSLDQGLQFLIQYYNGEERAKGNILERFSAQQFPDLHSELNLSSLELGDSALYFCASSVVFGTEAFFGQGTRLTVV.

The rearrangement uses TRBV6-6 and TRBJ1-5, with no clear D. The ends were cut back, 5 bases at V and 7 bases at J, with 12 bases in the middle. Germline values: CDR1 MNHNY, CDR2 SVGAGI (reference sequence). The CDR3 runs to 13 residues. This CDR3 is CASSDLFRQPQHF. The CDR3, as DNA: TGTGCCAGCAGTGACCTTTTTCGGCAGCCCCAGCATTTT.

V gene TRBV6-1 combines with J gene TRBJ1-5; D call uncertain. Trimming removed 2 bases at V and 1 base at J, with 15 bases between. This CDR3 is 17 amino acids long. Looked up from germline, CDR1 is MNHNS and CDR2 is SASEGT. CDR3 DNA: TGTGCCAGCAGTGAATATAAGGCAGCCCCCAGCAATCAGCCCCAGCATTTT. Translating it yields CASSEYKAAPSNQPQHF.

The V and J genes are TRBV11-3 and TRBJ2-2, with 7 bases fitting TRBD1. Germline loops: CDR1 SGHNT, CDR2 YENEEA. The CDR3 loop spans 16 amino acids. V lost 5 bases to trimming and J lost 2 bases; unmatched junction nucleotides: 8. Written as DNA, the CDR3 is TGTGCCAGCAGCCCTACCGGGACAGTAAACACCGGGGAGCTGTTTTTT. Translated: CASSPTGTVNTGELFF.

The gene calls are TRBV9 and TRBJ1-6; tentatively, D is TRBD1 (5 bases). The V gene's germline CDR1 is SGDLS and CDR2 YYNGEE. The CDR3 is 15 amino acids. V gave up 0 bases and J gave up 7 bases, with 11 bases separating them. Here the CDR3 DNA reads TGTGCCAGCAGCGTAGATCCCGGGGGGAATTCACCCCTCCACTTT. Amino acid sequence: CASSVDPGGNSPLHF.

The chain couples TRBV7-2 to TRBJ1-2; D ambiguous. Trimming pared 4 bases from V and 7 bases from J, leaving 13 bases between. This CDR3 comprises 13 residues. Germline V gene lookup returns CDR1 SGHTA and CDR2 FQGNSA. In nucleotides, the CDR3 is TGTGCCAGCAGCTCCCGGGCGCCGGGTGGCTACACCTTC. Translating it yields CASSSRAPGGYTF. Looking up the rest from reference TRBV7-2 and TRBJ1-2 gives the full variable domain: GAGVSQSPSNKVTEKGKDVELRCDPISGHTALYWYRQSLGQGLEFLIYFQGNSAPDKSGLPSDRFSAERTGGSVSTLTIQRTQQEDSAVYLCASSSRAPGGYTFGSGTRLTVV.